Listed below are T cell receptor beta chains from one sample, sequenced in a study of T cell responses to AZD1222 COVID-19 vaccine. Data came from immunoSEQ multiplex PCR; TCRdb stores just in-frame clones and leaves some out. The sample contains around 120,000 clones, 92% of which appear only once. The material was peripheral blood, obtained on day 0 of AZD1222 vaccination. These receptors all come from an adult in good health. The CDR3 runs from the conserved cysteine through the conserved F or W. Each record gives: V gene, D gene, clone size, J gene, CDR3 protein, CDR3 DNA. D genes are given only for firm matches. The listing skips clone size in some rows; elsewhere it reads once, few, many or a size class.

V gene: TRBV27; D gene: .; clone size: .; J gene: TRBJ2-1; CDR3 protein: CASSFLGNEQFF; CDR3 DNA: TGTGCCAGCAGCTTCCTGGGTAATGAGCAGTTCTTC
V gene: TRBV9; D gene: .; clone size: .; J gene: TRBJ2-4; CDR3 protein: CASSVEKGLIQYF; CDR3 DNA: TGTGCCAGCAGCGTAGAAAAGGGACTCATTCAGTACTTC
V gene: TRBV5-1; D gene: .; clone size: .; J gene: TRBJ2-3; CDR3 protein: CASSLIEQGGDTQYF; CDR3 DNA: TGCGCCAGCAGCTTGATCGAGCAGGGTGGAGATACGCAGTATTTT
V gene: TRBV28; D gene: TRBD1; clone size: .; J gene: TRBJ1-2; CDR3 protein: CASSLLDRDSGYTF; CDR3 DNA: TGTGCCAGCAGCCTTCTGGACAGGGACTCTGGCTACACCTTC
V gene: TRBV7-9; D gene: TRBD1; clone size: .; J gene: TRBJ1-1; CDR3 protein: CASSSDRGRPWAFF; CDR3 DNA: TGTGCCAGCAGCTCTGACAGGGGCCGCCCTTGGGCTTTCTTT
V gene: TRBV18; D gene: TRBD2; clone size: few; J gene: TRBJ2-2; CDR3 protein: CASPGTSSNTGELFF; CDR3 DNA: TGTGCCAGCCCCGGGACTAGCTCGAACACCGGGGAGCTGTTTTTT
V gene: TRBV7-2; D gene: .; clone size: .; J gene: TRBJ2-3; CDR3 protein: CASSPYESSTDTQYF; CDR3 DNA: TGTGCCAGCAGCCCCTATGAATCCTCCACAGATACGCAGTATTTT
V gene: TRBV7-9; D gene: .; clone size: .; J gene: TRBJ1-3; CDR3 protein: CASSSRTESSGNTIYF; CDR3 DNA: TGTGCCAGCAGCTCCAGGACGGAGAGCTCTGGAAACACCATATATTTT
V gene: TRBV9; D gene: .; clone size: once; J gene: TRBJ1-2; CDR3 protein: CASQPPDYGYTF; CDR3 DNA: TGTGCCAGCCAGCCCCCGGACTATGGCTACACCTTC
V gene: TRBV9; D gene: .; clone size: .; J gene: TRBJ2-7; CDR3 protein: CASSVAEGAPYEQYF; CDR3 DNA: TGTGCCAGCAGCGTAGCGGAGGGGGCCCCCTACGAGCAGTACTTC
V gene: TRBV5-1; D gene: .; clone size: .; J gene: TRBJ1-2; CDR3 protein: CASSLRVSDYGYTF; CDR3 DNA: TGCGCCAGCAGCTTGAGAGTCTCAGACTATGGCTACACCTTC
V gene: TRBV10-2; D gene: .; clone size: .; J gene: TRBJ1-6; CDR3 protein: CASSRGILSSYNSPLHF; CDR3 DNA: TGCGCCAGCAGTCGGGGGATTCTGAGCTCCTATAATTCACCCCTCCACTTT
V gene: TRBV19; D gene: .; clone size: .; J gene: TRBJ1-5; CDR3 protein: CASSMVPGYSNQPQHF; CDR3 DNA: TGTGCCAGTAGTATGGTTCCAGGGTATAGCAATCAGCCCCAGCATTTT
V gene: TRBV27; D gene: TRBD1; clone size: .; J gene: TRBJ2-7; CDR3 protein: CASNTRGTGGRYEQYF; CDR3 DNA: TGTGCCAGCAACACACGAGGGACAGGGGGCCGGTACGAGCAGTACTTC
V gene: TRBV3-1/TRBV3-2; D gene: .; clone size: .; J gene: TRBJ1-6; CDR3 protein: CASSVRGYSPLHF; CDR3 DNA: TGTGCCAGCAGCGTCAGGGGTTATTCACCCCTCCACTTT
V gene: TRBV19; D gene: .; clone size: .; J gene: TRBJ1-1; CDR3 protein: CASSMSGFTEAFF; CDR3 DNA: TGTGCCAGTAGTATGAGTGGTTTCACTGAAGCTTTCTTT
V gene: TRBV10-3; D gene: TRBD2; clone size: .; J gene: TRBJ2-3; CDR3 protein: CAISEEAGADTQYF; CDR3 DNA: TGTGCCATCAGTGAGGAAGCGGGGGCAGATACGCAGTATTTT
V gene: TRBV9; D gene: .; clone size: .; J gene: TRBJ1-3; CDR3 protein: CASSVEGGPGNTIYF; CDR3 DNA: TGTGCCAGCAGCGTAGAAGGGGGACCTGGAAACACCATATATTTT
V gene: TRBV4-3; D gene: .; clone size: .; J gene: TRBJ1-2; CDR3 protein: CASSHMKGGYGYTF; CDR3 DNA: TGCGCCAGCAGCCATATGAAGGGTGGATATGGCTACACCTTC
V gene: TRBV19; D gene: .; clone size: .; J gene: TRBJ2-7; CDR3 protein: CASSIGASWGYEQYF; CDR3 DNA: TGTGCCAGTAGTATCGGGGCTAGCTGGGGGTACGAGCAGTACTTC
V gene: TRBV6-2/TRBV6-3; D gene: TRBD2; clone size: once; J gene: TRBJ2-5; CDR3 protein: CASSFSSGSSETQYF; CDR3 DNA: TGTGCCAGCAGTTTCTCTAGCGGGAGCAGTGAGACCCAGTACTTC
V gene: TRBV2; D gene: .; clone size: .; J gene: TRBJ2-7; CDR3 protein: CASSEQNLYSYEQYF; CDR3 DNA: TGTGCCAGCAGTGAACAGAATCTATACTCCTACGAGCAGTACTTC
V gene: TRBV28; D gene: .; clone size: .; J gene: TRBJ2-7; CDR3 protein: CASSSVYRAYEQYF; CDR3 DNA: TGTGCCAGCAGTTCGGTGTACAGGGCTTACGAGCAGTACTTC
V gene: TRBV27; D gene: .; clone size: .; J gene: TRBJ2-2; CDR3 protein: CASSLKGRLSGELFF; CDR3 DNA: TGTGCCAGCAGTTTAAAGGGCAGGCTATCCGGGGAGCTGTTTTTT
V gene: TRBV14; D gene: .; clone size: .; J gene: TRBJ1-2; CDR3 protein: CASSQVRGVLRGYTF; CDR3 DNA: TGTGCCAGCAGCCAAGTTCGCGGAGTCCTTCGAGGCTACACCTTC
V gene: TRBV5-1; D gene: TRBD2; clone size: .; J gene: TRBJ2-3; CDR3 protein: CASSLDIGRADTQYF; CDR3 DNA: TGCGCCAGCAGCTTGGATATAGGGAGGGCAGATACGCAGTATTTT
V gene: TRBV20-1; D gene: .; clone size: .; J gene: TRBJ1-5; CDR3 protein: CSARGSSQHF; CDR3 DNA: TGCAGTGCTAGAGGGAGCTCCCAGCATTTT
V gene: TRBV7-2; D gene: .; clone size: .; J gene: TRBJ1-3; CDR3 protein: CASREGTGNTIYF; CDR3 DNA: TGTGCCAGCAGGGAGGGGACCGGAAACACCATATATTTT
V gene: TRBV29-1; D gene: .; clone size: once; J gene: TRBJ1-4; CDR3 protein: CSVGVAATNEKLFF; CDR3 DNA: TGCAGCGTGGGGGTAGCCGCAACTAATGAAAAACTGTTTTTT
V gene: TRBV28; D gene: .; clone size: .; J gene: TRBJ1-1; CDR3 protein: CATGGTRTFF; CDR3 DNA: TGTGCCACGGGGGGGACGCGGACTTTCTTT
V gene: TRBV30; D gene: .; clone size: once; J gene: TRBJ1-4; CDR3 protein: CAWSVGATNEKLFF; CDR3 DNA: TGTGCCTGGAGTGTAGGAGCAACTAATGAAAAACTGTTTTTT
V gene: TRBV7-9; D gene: .; clone size: .; J gene: TRBJ1-1; CDR3 protein: CASSFGRDPEAFF; CDR3 DNA: TGTGCCAGCAGCTTCGGTAGGGATCCTGAAGCTTTCTTT
V gene: TRBV7-2; D gene: .; clone size: .; J gene: TRBJ1-1; CDR3 protein: CASSLARQTEAFF; CDR3 DNA: TGTGCCAGCAGCTTAGCGCGCCAGACTGAAGCTTTCTTT
V gene: TRBV12-3/TRBV12-4; D gene: TRBD1; clone size: .; J gene: TRBJ2-1; CDR3 protein: CASSGQGVGEQFF; CDR3 DNA: TGTGCCAGCAGCGGACAGGGGGTCGGTGAGCAGTTCTTC
V gene: TRBV10-2; D gene: TRBD2; clone size: .; J gene: TRBJ2-2; CDR3 protein: CASSGTSGGFKGELFF; CDR3 DNA: TGCGCCAGCAGTGGAACCAGCGGGGGATTCAAAGGGGAGCTGTTTTTT
V gene: TRBV6-5; D gene: .; clone size: .; J gene: TRBJ1-4; CDR3 protein: CASSSGGGDGKLFF; CDR3 DNA: TGTGCCAGCAGTTCTGGAGGCGGGGATGGAAAACTGTTTTTT
V gene: TRBV29-1; D gene: TRBD1; clone size: .; J gene: TRBJ1-1; CDR3 protein: CSVQGAVGTEAFF; CDR3 DNA: TGCAGCGTACAGGGGGCGGTAGGCACTGAAGCTTTCTTT
V gene: TRBV7-6; D gene: TRBD2; clone size: .; J gene: TRBJ2-7; CDR3 protein: CASSLASSGGPYEQYF; CDR3 DNA: TGTGCCAGCAGCTTAGCTTCCAGCGGGGGTCCCTACGAGCAGTACTTC
V gene: TRBV6-2/TRBV6-3; D gene: TRBD2; clone size: .; J gene: TRBJ2-1; CDR3 protein: CASSYSIAGFYNEQFF; CDR3 DNA: TGTGCCAGCAGTTACTCGATAGCGGGGTTCTACAATGAGCAGTTCTTC
V gene: TRBV30; D gene: .; clone size: .; J gene: TRBJ1-2; CDR3 protein: CAQRRVIYGYTF; CDR3 DNA: TGTGCCCAAAGGAGGGTGATATATGGCTACACCTTC